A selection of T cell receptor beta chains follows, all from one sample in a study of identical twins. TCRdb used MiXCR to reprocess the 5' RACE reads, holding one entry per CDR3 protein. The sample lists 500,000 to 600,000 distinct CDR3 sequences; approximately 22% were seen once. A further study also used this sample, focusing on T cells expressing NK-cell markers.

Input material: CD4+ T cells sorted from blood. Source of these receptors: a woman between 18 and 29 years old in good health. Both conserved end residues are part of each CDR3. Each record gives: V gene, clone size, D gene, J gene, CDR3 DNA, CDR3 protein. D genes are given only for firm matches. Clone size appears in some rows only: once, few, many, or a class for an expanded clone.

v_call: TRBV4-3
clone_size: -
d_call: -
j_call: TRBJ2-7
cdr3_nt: TGCGCCAGCAGCCGGGATATTCGATACGAGCAGTACTTC
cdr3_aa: CASSRDIRYEQYF

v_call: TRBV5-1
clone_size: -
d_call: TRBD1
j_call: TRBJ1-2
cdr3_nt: TGCGCCAGCAGCACCGCGGACAGGGACTCTGGCTACACCTTC
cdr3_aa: CASSTADRDSGYTF

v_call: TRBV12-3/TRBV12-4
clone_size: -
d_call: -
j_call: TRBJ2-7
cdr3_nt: TGTGCCAGCAGTCCGAAGGGTTGGACCGATTCCTACGAGCAGTACTTC
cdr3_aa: CASSPKGWTDSYEQYF

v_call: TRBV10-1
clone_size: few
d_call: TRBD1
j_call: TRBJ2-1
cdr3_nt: TGCGCCAGCAGCTCTACCGGGACAGGTGGTCGAGAGCAGTTCTTC
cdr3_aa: CASSSTGTGGREQFF

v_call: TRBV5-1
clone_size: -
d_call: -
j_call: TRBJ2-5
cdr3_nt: TGCGCCAGCGGTAACCTTGAGACCCAGTACTTC
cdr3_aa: CASGNLETQYF

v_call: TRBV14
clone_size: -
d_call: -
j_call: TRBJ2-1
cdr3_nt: TGTGCCAGCAGCCCAGGGAGGACTGCCTACAATGAGCAGTTCTTC
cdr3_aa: CASSPGRTAYNEQFF

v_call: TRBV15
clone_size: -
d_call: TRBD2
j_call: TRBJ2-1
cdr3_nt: TGTGCCACCAGCAGAAATACCGGGACTAGCTCCGATGAGCAGTTCTTC
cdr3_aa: CATSRNTGTSSDEQFF

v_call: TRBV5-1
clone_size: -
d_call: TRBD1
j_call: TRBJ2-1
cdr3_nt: TGCGCCAGCAGCTTGGACAGGGGAAGGGTCTTC
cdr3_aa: CASSLDRGRVF

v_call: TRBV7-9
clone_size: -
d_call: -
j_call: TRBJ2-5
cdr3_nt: TGTGCCGTTGGGGAGACCCAGTACTTC
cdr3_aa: CAVGETQYF

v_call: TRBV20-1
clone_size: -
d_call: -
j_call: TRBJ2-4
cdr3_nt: TGCAGTGTTTTAGCTGCAGCTGGCTTAAACATTCAGTACTTC
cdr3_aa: CSVLAAAGLNIQYF

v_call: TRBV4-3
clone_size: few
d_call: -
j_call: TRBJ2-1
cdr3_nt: TGCGCCAGCAGCCCCCCCGGGGGCCTTGAGCAGTTCTTC
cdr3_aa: CASSPPGGLEQFF

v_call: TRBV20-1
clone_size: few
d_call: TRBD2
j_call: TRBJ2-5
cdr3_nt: TGCAGTGCTAGAGGATATAGACTAGCGGGGGGAAAAGAGACCCAGTACTTC
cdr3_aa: CSARGYRLAGGKETQYF

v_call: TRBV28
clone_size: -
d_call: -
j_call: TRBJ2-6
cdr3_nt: TGTGCCAGCAGTTTCGGGCACTCTGGGGCCAACGTCCTGACTTTC
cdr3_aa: CASSFGHSGANVLTF

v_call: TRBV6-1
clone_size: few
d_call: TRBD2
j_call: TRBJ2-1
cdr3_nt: TGTGCCGGCGGGACTAGCGGGAGCCACAATGAGCAGTTCTTC
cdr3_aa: CAGGTSGSHNEQFF

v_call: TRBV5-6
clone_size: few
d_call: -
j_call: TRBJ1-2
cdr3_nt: TGTGCCAGCACCCCTGGGGGCGGGGGCTACACCTTC
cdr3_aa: CASTPGGGGYTF

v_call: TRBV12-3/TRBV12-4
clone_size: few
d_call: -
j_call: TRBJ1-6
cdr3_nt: TGTGCCAGCAGGACGAGGGATTCACCCCTCCACTTT
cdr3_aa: CASRTRDSPLHF

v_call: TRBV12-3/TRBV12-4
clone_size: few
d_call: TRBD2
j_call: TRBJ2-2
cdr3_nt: TGTGCCACCCCTCAGACTAGCGGGGCGAACACCGGGGAGCTGTTTTTT
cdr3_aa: CATPQTSGANTGELFF

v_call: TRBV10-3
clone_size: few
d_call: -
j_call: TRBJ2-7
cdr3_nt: TGTGCCATCAGCCTCCCCGGCGTTGGCGAGCAGTACTTC
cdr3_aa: CAISLPGVGEQYF

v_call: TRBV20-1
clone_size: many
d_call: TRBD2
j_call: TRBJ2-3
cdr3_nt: TGCAGTGCCCCTAGCGGGAGAGTCACAGATACGCAGTATTTT
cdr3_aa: CSAPSGRVTDTQYF

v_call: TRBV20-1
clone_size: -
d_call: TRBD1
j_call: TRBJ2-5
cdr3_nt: TGCAGTGCTAGAGAATTTCCGACAGGGGATGAAGAGACCCAGTACTTC
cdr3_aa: CSAREFPTGDEETQYF

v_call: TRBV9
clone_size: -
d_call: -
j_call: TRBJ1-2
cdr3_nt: TGTGCCAGCAGCGTAAGCAGCTATGGCTACACCTTC
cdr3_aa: CASSVSSYGYTF

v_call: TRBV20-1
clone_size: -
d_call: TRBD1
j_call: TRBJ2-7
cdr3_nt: TGCAGTGCTACGGACAGGGGGCTAGGGTACGAGCAGTACTTC
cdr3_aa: CSATDRGLGYEQYF

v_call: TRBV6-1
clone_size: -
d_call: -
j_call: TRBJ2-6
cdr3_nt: TGTGCCAGCTTGACGGCAGCTGGGGCCAACGTCCTGACTTTC
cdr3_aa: CASLTAAGANVLTF

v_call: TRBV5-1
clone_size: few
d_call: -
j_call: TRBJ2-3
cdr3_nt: TGCGCCAGCCACATAGGGCGCACAGATACGCAGTATTTT
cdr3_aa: CASHIGRTDTQYF

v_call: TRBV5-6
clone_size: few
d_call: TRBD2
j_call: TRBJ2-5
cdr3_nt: TGTGCCAGCAGCTTGCCCCCAGGGACTAGCGGGGGCCCACTACAAGAGACCCAGTACTTC
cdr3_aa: CASSLPPGTSGGPLQETQYF

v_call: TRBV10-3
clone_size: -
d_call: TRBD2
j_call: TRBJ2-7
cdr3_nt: TGTGCCATCAGTGAGCGGACTAGCCTCACCTACGAGCAGTACTTC
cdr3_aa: CAISERTSLTYEQYF